This TCR beta chain was identified in a study of T-cell reconstitution after alpha-beta-depleted transplantation in children. Whole-study results and caveats: Once a year had passed after transplant, T-cell counts and diversity came mostly from newly produced T cells. After transplant, at about two months, alpha-beta T cells were reportedly derived from several hundred expanded graft clones. The origin of high day-60 TCRbeta diversity in some patients lay in surviving recipient T cells and thymic progenitors.

V lost 1 base to trimming and J lost 4 bases, with 10 bases between them. This CDR3 is built from 15 residues. From germline, CDR1 is SGHTA and CDR2 FQGNSA. This clonotype was detected a few times. What it recognizes is unknown. Preparation of the TCRbeta library was carried out with unique molecular identifiers. TCRdb used MiXCR to reprocess the PCR reads, holding one entry per CDR3 protein. Of about 980,000 distinct CDR3 sequences detected, about 30% appear once; the ten largest clones hold more than 25%. This rearrangement joins TRBV7-2 to TRBJ2-2, with D perhaps TRBD2 (5 bases). The sample here was PBMCs, mostly from graft donor cells, taken 360 days after TCRalphabeta/CD19-depleted stem cell transplant. The clonotype originates from a boy in the first two years of life who had a stem cell transplant for SCID, so the T cells may come from the graft donor. For the CDR3, the DNA is TGTGCCAGCAGCTTAGGAGGGTGGGGCACCGGGGAGCTGTTTTTT. This gives the protein CASSLGGWGTGELFF.